This TCR beta chain originates from a study of naive and memory T cell subsets. The CDR3 has 13 amino acids. The trim removed 6 bases at V and 5 bases at J, leaving 4 bases unmatched. Germline CDR1 is MNHNS and CDR2 is SASEGT. Comments on this clonotype: Antigen unknown.

Two oligonucleotides, mixed equimolar, formed the beta constant-region primer covering TRBC1 and TRBC2. One entry per CDR3 protein results from TCRdb running MiXCR on the UMI-ligation and nested PCR reads. The sample shows some 150,000 distinct CDR3 sequences, over 15% of them seen only once. Study conclusions and caveats: Over 90% of naive TCR sequences appeared only once after error correction, unlike memory subsets.

The chain has TRBV6-1 and TRBJ1-5, with TRBD1 matching over 7 bases. This TCR derives from a human donor in good health. The specimen was naive CD4+ T cells from blood. CDR3 sequence reads: CASRGQRDQPQHF. Here the CDR3 DNA reads TGTGCCAGCAGGGGACAGAGGGATCAGCCCCAGCATTTT.